This entry is about one TCR beta chain. In its sample, this clone was seen a few times. The clone's antigen remains unknown. The sample holds no much larger clone one base away, and base qualities are not on file. Trimming takes 7 bases off V and 0 bases off J; junction bases not matched to a gene: 7. CDR1 is given as MNHEY and CDR2 as SVGEGT, both from the germline V gene. The cysteine opens and the phenylalanine closes a CDR3 of 15 amino acids. Only the CDR3 portion is preserved as DNA: 45 bases, with reading frame beginning at the first base. This sample is drawn from a study of metastatic and nonmetastatic thyroid tumors (dated by TCRdb to about 2020). Background on the whole study: For patients with malignant and with benign thyroid disease, the researchers compared repertoires between peripheral blood samples and tumor or nodule tissue samples. What the work shows at the level of the full study, not this receptor alone: In both blood and tumor samples, malignant tumors were reported to have significantly higher TCR beta diversity than benign nodules.

The protocol used for the library was PCR. The reads were generated on an Illumina HiSeq 4000. High-throughput sequencing was used to profile the TCR beta-chain CDR3 region of each patient. The published analysis was carried out like this. A classifier to discriminate distant-metastatic papillary thyroid cancer patients was built from CDR3 differences across clinicopathological groups. Repertoire diversity was assessed with the Shannon index, and tumor-blood repertoire similarity with the Morisita-Horn index. Using fastp trimming at Q25 and MiXCR clonotype assembly, TCRdb reanalyzed the public sequencing data and kept in-frame beta chains. TCRdb, rather than the study authors, made the V and J calls. Present in this sample are roughly 16,000 clones, roughly 14% of which were seen just once. The ten most abundant clones make up 17% of the sample. No treatment had been received by any patient before thyroid surgery. Using T-cell receptor beta sequencing, the researchers looked back retrospectively at clinical samples from patients, gathered between about 2012 and 2019.

Sequencing used blood. This TCR was recovered from a female donor with papillary thyroid cancer or a benign thyroid nodule (not recorded which). Some clones in this sample may be carry-over from other donors' samples. The V and J segments used are TRBV6-2 or TRBV6-3 and TRBJ2-7, with 9 bases in between that match TRBD2. The CDR3 corresponds to CASIRGGGISYEQYF. The nucleotide sequence reads TGTGCCAGCATTCGCGGGGGGGGGATCTCCTACGAGCAGTACTTC.